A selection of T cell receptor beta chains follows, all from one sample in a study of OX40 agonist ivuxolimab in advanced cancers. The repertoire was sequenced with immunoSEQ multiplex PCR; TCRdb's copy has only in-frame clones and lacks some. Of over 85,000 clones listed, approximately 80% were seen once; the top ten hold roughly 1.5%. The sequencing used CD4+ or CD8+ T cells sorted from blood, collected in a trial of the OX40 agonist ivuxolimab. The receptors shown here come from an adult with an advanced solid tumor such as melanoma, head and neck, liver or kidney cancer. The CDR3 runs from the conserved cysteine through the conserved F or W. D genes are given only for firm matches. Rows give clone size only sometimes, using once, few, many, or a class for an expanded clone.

DNA: TGTGCCAGCAGCCGCAAAAACCGGGCCTACAATGAGCAGTTCTTC
CDR3: CASSRKNRAYNEQFF
V: TRBV7-2
D: -
length: 15
J: TRBJ2-1
size: -

DNA: TGTGCCAGCAGTGCCTCTGGTGGCGTAGGTGAAAAACTGTTTTTT
CDR3: CASSASGGVGEKLFF
V: TRBV6-1
D: -
length: 15
J: TRBJ1-4
size: -

DNA: TGTGCCAGCATCCCAGGGCCCTACAATGAGCAGTTCTTC
CDR3: CASIPGPYNEQFF
V: TRBV6-6
D: -
length: 13
J: TRBJ2-1
size: -

DNA: TGTGCCAGCAGCTCTTACAAGAAGGGGACCCAGTACTTC
CDR3: CASSSYKKGTQYF
V: TRBV13
D: -
length: 13
J: TRBJ2-5
size: -

DNA: TGTGCCAGCAGATATGGCGGCGCAACTAATGAAAAACTGTTTTTT
CDR3: CASRYGGATNEKLFF
V: TRBV2
D: -
length: 15
J: TRBJ1-4
size: -

DNA: TGTGCCAGCAGCTTAAATGAGGGTACTGAAGCTTTCTTT
CDR3: CASSLNEGTEAFF
V: TRBV7-3
D: -
length: 13
J: TRBJ1-1
size: -

DNA: TGTGCCAGCTCACCGGAGCGGGAGACCCAGTACTTC
CDR3: CASSPERETQYF
V: TRBV18
D: -
length: 12
J: TRBJ2-5
size: -

DNA: TGTGCCAGCACCCAGGGGGTGGGACCCCTGTTTTTT
CDR3: CASTQGVGPLFF
V: TRBV6-1
D: TRBD1
length: 12
J: TRBJ2-2
size: -

DNA: TGTGCCAGCAGGTCGTACCCCTACAATGAGCAGTTCTTC
CDR3: CASRSYPYNEQFF
V: TRBV2
D: -
length: 13
J: TRBJ2-1
size: -

DNA: TGTGCCACCAGCAGAGGACAGGGGGCGTACAATGAGCAGTTCTTC
CDR3: CATSRGQGAYNEQFF
V: TRBV15
D: TRBD1
length: 15
J: TRBJ2-1
size: -

DNA: TGTGCCAGCAGCCCGGGACTAGCGGATACTAATGAAAAACTGTTTTTT
CDR3: CASSPGLADTNEKLFF
V: TRBV7-9
D: -
length: 16
J: TRBJ1-4
size: -

DNA: TGTGCCAGCAGCGTCGGAGGGGAAGGCGGGGAGCTGTTTTTT
CDR3: CASSVGGEGGELFF
V: TRBV9
D: -
length: 14
J: TRBJ2-2
size: -

DNA: TGTGCCAGCAGCCATTCTGCAGGGGGAGCTTTCTTT
CDR3: CASSHSAGGAFF
V: TRBV14
D: TRBD1
length: 12
J: TRBJ1-1
size: -

DNA: TGCGCCAGCAGCTCCCCACTAGCGGGGATACTCAAAGAGCAGTTCTTC
CDR3: CASSSPLAGILKEQFF
V: TRBV5-1
D: TRBD2
length: 16
J: TRBJ2-1
size: -

DNA: TGTGCCATCAAACCACAGAACACCATATATTTT
CDR3: CAIKPQNTIYF
V: TRBV10-3
D: -
length: 11
J: TRBJ1-3
size: -

DNA: TGTGCCAGCAGCACAGGGGCCGGGGAAGCTTTCTTT
CDR3: CASSTGAGEAFF
V: TRBV7-3
D: TRBD1
length: 12
J: TRBJ1-1
size: few

DNA: TGTGCCAGCTCACCACCTAGCATAAGGACTGAAGCTTTCTTT
CDR3: CASSPPSIRTEAFF
V: TRBV18
D: -
length: 14
J: TRBJ1-1
size: -

DNA: TGTGCCTGGAAGGGGGGCTATAGCAATCAGCCCCAGCATTTT
CDR3: CAWKGGYSNQPQHF
V: TRBV30
D: -
length: 14
J: TRBJ1-5
size: -

DNA: TGTGCCATCAGATTCTCGGGACAGACCCACGAGCAGTACTTC
CDR3: CAIRFSGQTHEQYF
V: TRBV10-3
D: TRBD1
length: 14
J: TRBJ2-7
size: -

DNA: TGTGCCAGCGGGGGCAATACCTACAATGAGCAGTTCTTC
CDR3: CASGGNTYNEQFF
V: TRBV5-4
D: -
length: 13
J: TRBJ2-1
size: -

DNA: TGTGCCAGCAGCCCGGGACAGGGGGCGGCCGGGGAGCTGTTTTTT
CDR3: CASSPGQGAAGELFF
V: TRBV11-2
D: TRBD1
length: 15
J: TRBJ2-2
size: -

DNA: TGTGCCAGCAGCCAGGGGGCCGCGAGGGACCTGTTTTTT
CDR3: CASSQGAARDLFF
V: TRBV7-2
D: TRBD1
length: 13
J: TRBJ1-4
size: -

DNA: TGTGCCACCCGGGACACATCTTGGGGCACTGAAGCTTTCTTT
CDR3: CATRDTSWGTEAFF
V: TRBV6-4
D: -
length: 14
J: TRBJ1-1
size: -

DNA: TGTGCCAGCACCACGAATTCACGTGGGTGGAACACTGAAGCTTTCTTT
CDR3: CASTTNSRGWNTEAFF
V: TRBV28
D: -
length: 16
J: TRBJ1-1
size: -

DNA: TGCGCCAGCAGCCAAGGAGCTGGGACAGGAGACACCGGGGAGCTGTTTTTT
CDR3: CASSQGAGTGDTGELFF
V: TRBV4-3
D: TRBD1
length: 17
J: TRBJ2-2
size: -

DNA: TGTGCCAGCAGCTTCGGACAGAGGAGCACCGGGGAGCTGTTTTTT
CDR3: CASSFGQRSTGELFF
V: TRBV7-3
D: -
length: 15
J: TRBJ2-2
size: -

DNA: TGCAGCGCCGGACGGCAGGGCCCGGGGGAGCTGTTTTTT
CDR3: CSAGRQGPGELFF
V: TRBV29-1
D: -
length: 13
J: TRBJ2-2
size: -

DNA: TGCAGTGCTAGAGATTTAGAGACCCAGTACTTC
CDR3: CSARDLETQYF
V: TRBV20-1
D: -
length: 11
J: TRBJ2-5
size: -

DNA: TGTGCCAGCAGGCAGGGTAACTGTGAAAAACTGTTTTTT
CDR3: CASRQGNCEKLFF
V: TRBV6-4
D: -
length: 13
J: TRBJ1-4
size: -

DNA: TGTGCCAGCAGCCCTCACCGGGCTAGGGCCCACGAGCAGTACTTC
CDR3: CASSPHRARAHEQYF
V: TRBV7-2
D: -
length: 15
J: TRBJ2-7
size: few

DNA: TGTGCCAGTAGTATAACCCCCGGTCAGGGCTACGAGCAGTACTTC
CDR3: CASSITPGQGYEQYF
V: TRBV19
D: -
length: 15
J: TRBJ2-7
size: -

DNA: TGTGCCAGCAGTGACTCAGGGCAACCGTTCTATGGCTACACCTTC
CDR3: CASSDSGQPFYGYTF
V: TRBV6-4
D: -
length: 15
J: TRBJ1-2
size: many

DNA: TGTGCCAGCAGTCCTGACAGGGAATGGCGTGGCTACACCTTC
CDR3: CASSPDREWRGYTF
V: TRBV27
D: TRBD1
length: 14
J: TRBJ1-2
size: -

DNA: TGTGCCAGCAGCCCCGGAAGCGGGGCTTACAATGAGCAGTTCTTC
CDR3: CASSPGSGAYNEQFF
V: TRBV4-2
D: TRBD2
length: 15
J: TRBJ2-1
size: once

DNA: TGTGCCAGTAGTATCGCATCCGGGACTAGCGGGGGGGCTCCCACCGGGGAGCTGTTTTTT
CDR3: CASSIASGTSGGAPTGELFF
V: TRBV19
D: TRBD2
length: 20
J: TRBJ2-2
size: -

DNA: TGTGCCAGCAGCGTAGGGTCCGGCGACGGAGAGTGGCAGTACTTC
CDR3: CASSVGSGDGEWQYF
V: TRBV9
D: -
length: 15
J: TRBJ2-7
size: -

DNA: TGCGCCAGCAGCCCCAAACAGATTAGCACAGATACGCAGTATTTT
CDR3: CASSPKQISTDTQYF
V: TRBV5-1
D: -
length: 15
J: TRBJ2-3
size: -